Here is one T cell receptor (beta chain) with its context. The entry originates in a study of cytomegalovirus exposure and HLA in healthy donors. The method was immunoSEQ multiplex PCR; TCRdb's version includes in-frame clones alone and lacks a portion of them. The sample lists tens of thousands of clones; roughly nine tenths were seen once. The TCR comes from a woman aged 18-29 years in good health and CMV-seronegative. Sequencing was done on a sample of PBMCs.

CDR3 sequence: CATLDRALGSYTF. The CDR3 coding sequence is TGTGCCACCCTGGACAGGGCATTAGGGAGCTACACCTTC. The chain employs TRBV28 and TRBJ1-2; 8 bases line up with TRBD1. CDR3 length: 13 amino acids. J was trimmed by 9 bases and V by 10 bases; bases with no gene match: 13. Per the germline V gene, CDR1 is MDHEN and CDR2 is SYDVKM.